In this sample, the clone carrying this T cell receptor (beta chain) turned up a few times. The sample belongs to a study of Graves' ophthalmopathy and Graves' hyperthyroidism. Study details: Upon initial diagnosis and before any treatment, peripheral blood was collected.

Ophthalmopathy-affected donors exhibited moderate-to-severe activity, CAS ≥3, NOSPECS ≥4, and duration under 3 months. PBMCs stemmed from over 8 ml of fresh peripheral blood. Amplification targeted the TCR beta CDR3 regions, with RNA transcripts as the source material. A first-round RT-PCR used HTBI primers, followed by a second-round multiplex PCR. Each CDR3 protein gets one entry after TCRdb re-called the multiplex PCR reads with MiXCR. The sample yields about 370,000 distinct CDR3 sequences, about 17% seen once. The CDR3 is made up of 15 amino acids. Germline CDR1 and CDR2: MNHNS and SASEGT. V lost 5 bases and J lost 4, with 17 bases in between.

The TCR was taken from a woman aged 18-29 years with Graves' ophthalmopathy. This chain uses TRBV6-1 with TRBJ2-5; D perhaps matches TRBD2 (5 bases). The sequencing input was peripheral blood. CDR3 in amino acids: CASSPTTEGGETQYF. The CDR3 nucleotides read TGTGCCAGCAGTCCCACTACTGAGGGTGGAGAGACCCAGTACTTC.